Presented here are 19 T cell receptor beta chains from one specimen sequenced in a study of control samples from healthy donors and cancer patients (dated by TCRdb to about 2020). The method was the immunoSEQ multiplex PCR assay. The clones in this table, taken by TCRdb from immuneACCESS, are in-frame only. Not every clone is retained; where verified, under half of the shortfall comes from an unresolved V gene, and the cause of the rest is unknown. The sample data list around 200,000 clones, and about 95% of these were observed just once. The ten most abundant clones make up around 1.5% of the sample. The sample comprised blood. These TCRs come from a man aged 45 to 65 in good health.

This chain uses TRBV2 with TRBJ1-5, with D tentatively TRBD1 (6 bases). The CDR3 loop spans 15 amino acids. In germline, CDR1 is SNHLY, CDR2 FYNNEI. V was pared by 8 bases and J by 4 bases, with 18 bases between. The CDR3 loop reads CASAIGVQGNQPQHF. For the CDR3, the DNA is TGTGCCAGCGCAATCGGTGTGCAGGGGAATCAGCCCCAGCATTTT.

The chain uses TRBV6-2 or TRBV6-3 and TRBJ1-5; maybe TRBD1 (5 bases). V lost 4 bases and J 6 bases, leaving 16 bases between the germline ends. Germline-derived CDR1 and CDR2 are MNHEY and SVGEGT. The CDR3 spans 15 residues. Here the CDR3 DNA reads TGTGCCAGCAGTTTGGAAAGGGGCGTCCGTCAGCCCCAGCATTTT. Translated: CASSLERGVRQPQHF.

The V call is TRBV7-9, the J call TRBJ1-1, with D hard to call. This CDR3 region has 12 residues. Trimming removed 3 bases at V and 5 bases at J, with 7 bases between. From germline, CDR1 is SEHNR and CDR2 FQNEAQ (reference sequence). This CDR3 is CASSLVETEAFF. The DNA of the CDR3 is TGTGCCAGCAGCTTGGTGGAAACTGAAGCTTTCTTT.

The rearrangement links TRBV5-4 to TRBJ1-6; 7 bases are shared with TRBD1. This CDR3 has 15 amino acids. Trimming removed 5 bases from V and 5 bases from J; junction bases left unmatched: 7. CDR1 is SGHNT and CDR2 is YYREEE in the germline V gene (reference sequence). CDR3 nucleotide sequence: TGTGCCAGCAGTTTTCCAGGGGGTCATAATTCACCCCTCCACTTT. Translated: CASSFPGGHNSPLHF.

CDR3 nucleotide sequence: TGTGCCAGTAGTATCTCCGGGACAGCGTTAAGCTCCTACAATGAGCAGTTCTTC. Translating it yields CASSISGTALSSYNEQFF. The rearrangement uses TRBV19 and TRBJ2-1, with TRBD1 matching 7 bases. CDR1 LNHDA and CDR2 SQIVND come from the germline V gene (reference sequence). The CDR3 is 18 residues long. Trimming took 3 bases from V and 0 from J; bases not matched to a gene: 11.

The rearrangement links TRBV10-3 to TRBJ2-5; 10 bases align to TRBD1. Germline CDR1 ENHRY, CDR2 SYGVKD. This CDR3 spans 14 amino acids. V lost 4 bases, J lost 3 bases, and 2 bases stayed unmatched. DNA for the CDR3: TGTGCCATCAGTGGGGGGACAGGGGAAGAGACCCAGTACTTC. Protein: CAISGGTGEETQYF.

This clone was detected only once. J is TRBJ2-5 and V is TRBV5-1; 8 bases align to TRBD2. CDR1 is SGHRS, CDR2 YFSETQ, per germline. With 1 base clipped from V and 4 bases from J, the junction kept 3 bases outside the gene matches. The CDR3 loop spans 14 amino acids. CDR3 sequence (DNA): TGCGCCAGCAGCTTGACGGCGGGGGGAGAGACCCAGTACTTC. This gives the protein CASSLTAGGETQYF.

The count of this clone is one. V and J are TRBV19 and TRBJ1-3; D may be TRBD1 (5 bases). This CDR3 is 12 amino acids long. Germline V CDR1 and CDR2: LNHDA, SQIVND (reference sequence). The ends were cut back, 6 bases at V and 16 bases at J, with 19 bases in the middle. The CDR3 DNA reads as TGTGCCAGTAGCCCGACCGGCGGGACGCGGTATTTT. Translated: CASSPTGGTRYF.

The rearrangement uses TRBV2 and TRBJ1-2; D is unresolved. The germline V and J ends were trimmed by 4 bases and 4 bases, with 7 bases remaining between them. CDR3 length: 12 amino acids. Germline assignment: CDR1 SNHLY and CDR2 FYNNEI. CDR3 sequence reads: CASSASGYGYTF. DNA of the CDR3: TGTGCCAGCAGTGCTTCTGGCTATGGCTACACCTTC. The full variable domain, completed using reference TRBV2 and TRBJ1-2, is EPEVTQTPSHQVTQMGQEVILRCVPISNHLYFYWYRQILGQKVEFLVSFYNNEISEKSEIFDDQFSVERPDGSNFTLKIRSTKLEDSAMYFCASSASGYGYTFGSGTRLTVV.

This clone was seen a single time. CDR3 in amino acids: CASSTYPGADQPQHF. Written as DNA, the CDR3 is TGTGCCAGCAGCACATACCCCGGCGCGGATCAGCCCCAGCATTTT. The V and J genes are TRBV7-2 and TRBJ1-5; D gene ambiguous. The CDR3 has 15 amino acids. Between the trimmed V and J ends, which lost 5 bases and 5 bases, there was a span of 16 bases. Germline V gene sequence: CDR1 SGHTA, CDR2 FQGNSA.

This chain uses TRBV18 with TRBJ1-3, with a possible D match to TRBD1 (5 bases). V gave up 3 bases and J gave up 7 bases, with 19 bases separating them. The CDR3 has 16 amino acids. The germline V gene encodes CDR1 KGHSH and CDR2 LQKENI. The CDR3 loop reads CASSPLGGGKGNTIYF. The CDR3 DNA reads TGTGCCAGCTCACCTCTTGGTGGAGGGAAGGGGAACACCATATATTTT.

V is TRBV15 and J is TRBJ2-7, with D possibly TRBD2 on 5 matching bases. This CDR3 has 14 residues. The V end was cut by 4 bases, the J end by 0 bases, with 10 bases between. Germline CDR1 reads LNHNV; CDR2 reads YYDKDF (reference sequence). CDR3 sequence: CATSIRTHSYEQYV. The CDR3, as DNA: TGTGCCACCAGCATTCGGACTCACTCCTACGAGCAGTACGTC.

The gene calls are TRBV5-4 and TRBJ1-2; TRBD1 aligns across 7 bases. V gave up 4 bases and J gave up 0 bases; unmatched junction bases: 9. CDR1 and CDR2 (germline): SGHNT, YYREEE (reference sequence). The CDR3 extends over 16 amino acids. The CDR3 nucleotides read TGTGCCAGCAGCCCCGGAGGGGGCCCTGCTAACTATGGCTACACCTTC. Amino acid sequence: CASSPGGGPANYGYTF.

This chain links TRBV7-6 with TRBJ2-2; tentatively, D is TRBD2 (5 bases). CDR1 SGHVS and CDR2 FNYEAQ come from the germline V gene. With 3 bases removed from V and 0 bases from J, the gap between germline ends came to 14 bases. CDR3 length: 17 residues. The DNA for the CDR3 is TGTGCCAGCAGCTTGTCCAGCGGCCCCGCGAACACCGGGGAGCTGTTTTTT. This sequence encodes CASSLSSGPANTGELFF.

The chain recombines TRBV6-4 with TRBJ1-5, with TRBD1 identical over 7 bases. V shed 8 bases, J shed 7 bases, and the junction held 8 bases outside the gene matches. The length of the CDR3 is 13 residues. Per germline, CDR1 MRHNA and CDR2 SNTAGT. CDR3 sequence (DNA): TGTGCCAGCTCTACAGGGGCAGGACAGCCCCAGCATTTT. Its translation: CASSTGAGQPQHF.

This clone was detected once. The chain employs TRBV11-2 and TRBJ2-5; 11 bases align to TRBD2. The trim removed 5 bases at V and 6 bases at J, leaving 14 bases unmatched. The CDR3 is 17 amino acids. From germline, CDR1 is SGHAT and CDR2 FQNNGV. CDR3 protein: CASSPIAGGRTSKTQYF. Here the CDR3 DNA reads TGTGCCAGCAGCCCAATAGCGGGGGGGAGGACTAGTAAGACCCAGTACTTC.

The CDR3 DNA reads TGTGCCAGCAGCTTAGATAGTGGGCACGCGAAGAGCAATCAGCCCCAGCATTTT. Residues: CASSLDSGHAKSNQPQHF. The chain has TRBV11-3 and TRBJ1-5; D not certain. The CDR3 runs to 18 residues. Germline V CDR1 and CDR2: SGHNT, YENEEA. V gave up 0 bases and J gave up 1 base, with 16 bases separating them. Full variable domain (rest looked up from reference TRBV11-3 and TRBJ1-5): EAGVVQSPRYKIIEKKQPVAFWCNPISGHNTLYWYLQNLGQGPELLIRYENEEAVDDSQLPKDRFSAERLKGVDSTLKIQPAELGDSAVYLCASSLDSGHAKSNQPQHFGDGTRLSIL.

This chain joins TRBV18 and TRBJ2-3; 14 bases are a match to TRBD2. Germline trimming cut 6 bases from V and 0 bases from J; bases unmatched to any gene: 8. The CDR3 consists of 18 residues. The germline gives CDR1 KGHSH, CDR2 LQKENI. The CDR3 here is CASSLRTSGGTSTDTQYF. The CDR3 DNA follows: TGTGCCAGCTCCCTAAGGACTAGCGGGGGGACTAGCACAGATACGCAGTATTTT.

This clone appeared a few times. The chain couples TRBV5-1 to TRBJ1-1, with D uncertain. Per the germline V gene, CDR1 is SGHRS and CDR2 is YFSETQ. V lost 0 bases to trimming and J lost 1 base, with 10 bases between them. The CDR3 runs to 15 residues. The CDR3 DNA sequence: TGCGCCAGCAGCTTGGAGGCAGAAAAGAACACTGAAGCTTTCTTT. Protein: CASSLEAEKNTEAFF.